This T cell receptor (beta chain) was sequenced in a study of blood T cell repertoires in COVID-19. Adults between about 18 and 95 years of age took part from 20 to 25 US areas. Participants reported their clinical history, and cohort assignment relied on those reports. This clone was detected a few times. Generated by immunoSEQ multiplex PCR, the TCRdb table keeps only in-frame clones and is missing some. The sample records some 100,000 clones, around 86% being singletons. This sequence originates from a woman aged 45-65 years who had recovered from COVID-19. The source material was PBMCs or T cells enriched from blood (not recorded which).

CDR3 nucleotides: TGTGCCAGCAGCATTGGACTAGCGGGAGACAATGAGCAGTTCTTC. This gives the protein CASSIGLAGDNEQFF. The rearrangement joins TRBV9 to TRBJ2-1, with 13 bases that match TRBD2. The CDR3 has 15 residues. Trimming at V came to 4 bases and at J to 5 bases, leaving 3 bases not matched to a gene. CDR1 SGDLS and CDR2 YYNGEE come from the germline V gene.